This T cell receptor beta chain appears in the sequencing data of a study of molecular identifiers for immune sequencing clone quantification. The study's findings and limits: Amid approximately 1 million naive cells, spiked Jurkat TCR RNA from one cell was reportedly still detectable. Clones of above 20 RNA copies carried over 99% of effector molecules; in naive cells they carried under 1%.

In TCRdb, the PCR reads were re-called with MiXCR into one record per CDR3 protein. Of about half a million distinct CDR3 sequences in the sample, about 26% were seen once. V lost 3 bases and J lost 5; bases outside the gene matches: 7. Per the germline V gene, CDR1 is MDHEN and CDR2 is SYDVKM. The CDR3 is made up of 14 amino acids. Notes on this clonotype: The target antigen is unknown.

Sorted naive CD8 T cells, about 17,000 to 1,000,000, were sequenced from 10%, 30% or 50% RNA. Naive CD8 T cells were sorted as CD8+CD4-CCR7+CD45RA+. Sample: naive CD8+ T cells from blood, with Jurkat cell RNA spiked in. Subset in this sample: FACS-sorted CD8+CD4-CCR7+CD45RA+ naive T cells. The chain has TRBV28 and TRBJ2-7; 7 nucleotides line up with TRBD2. This TCR was sampled from a human donor in good health. Some libraries in this study had Jurkat cell RNA spiked in. The CDR3 region is CASSFGGRGDEQYF. CDR3 coding DNA: TGTGCCAGCAGTTTCGGCGGGAGAGGTGACGAGCAGTACTTC. The full variable domain, with the rest looked up from reference TRBV28 and TRBJ2-7, is DVKVTQSSRYLVKRTGEKVFLECVQDMDHENMFWYRQDPGLGLRLIYFSYDVKMKEKGDIPEGYSVSREKKERFSLILESASTNQTSMYLCASSFGGRGDEQYFGPGTRLTVT.